Listed below are T cell receptor beta chains from one sample, sequenced in a study of blood T cell repertoires in COVID-19. Assay used: immunoSEQ multiplex PCR; TCRdb lists only in-frame clones, some missing. The repertoire holds about 330,000 clones, with approximately 88% as singletons. The sample consisted of peripheral blood. These receptors came from a man aged 18 to 29 who had recovered from COVID-19. Both conserved end residues are part of each CDR3.

CASSRQGGNQPQHF | TRBJ1-5 | 14 | TRBV4-1
CASSLGTSGWTGELFF | TRBJ2-2 | 16 | TRBV11-3
CASSLSPGQLYGYTF | TRBJ1-2 | 15 | TRBV5-5
CASSPGPATWGYTF | TRBJ1-2 | 14 | TRBV5-1
CASASPGTGETQYF | TRBJ2-5 | 14 | TRBV5-1
CSVEMAYEQYF | TRBJ2-7 | 11 | TRBV29-1
CASSVRQDYTF | TRBJ1-2 | 11 | TRBV2
CASVRSGGGEAFF | TRBJ1-1 | 13 | TRBV27
CASSVNTGQEKLFF | TRBJ1-4 | 14 | TRBV7-9
CASSLAHSGGYSYEQYF | TRBJ2-7 | 17 | TRBV7-9
CASSEGTTSNQPQHF | TRBJ1-5 | 15 | TRBV2
CASSPSGTGREAFF | TRBJ1-1 | 14 | TRBV6-4
CASSAGTGIGKAFF | TRBJ1-1 | 14 | TRBV6-2/TRBV6-3
CASSLSGREGETQYF | TRBJ2-5 | 15 | TRBV5-1
CASSKGDRGLFTMRDGSVRFF | TRBJ2-1 | 21 | TRBV10-2
CASSFPGEGGYGYTF | TRBJ1-2 | 15 | TRBV5-4
CASSADRNQETQYF | TRBJ2-5 | 14 | TRBV2
CASSPTGGGEKLFF | TRBJ1-4 | 14 | TRBV3-1/TRBV3-2
CATSRGGTGELFF | TRBJ2-2 | 13 | TRBV15
CASSLGQNSYNEQFF | TRBJ2-1 | 15 | TRBV5-5
CAISDIQGRDTIYF | TRBJ1-3 | 14 | TRBV10-3
CASSESAGGRFF | TRBJ2-1 | 12 | TRBV10-1
CASSLVSGRGSWGGYTF | TRBJ1-2 | 17 | TRBV7-2
CASSPITGGVSNEQFF | TRBJ2-1 | 16 | TRBV11-2
CASSLTGSSSGNTIYF | TRBJ1-3 | 16 | TRBV7-9
CASSLAVGTEAFF | TRBJ1-1 | 13 | TRBV7-2
CASRRDNQPSYEQYF | TRBJ2-7 | 15 | TRBV23-1
CASSSRPQGAWEKLFF | TRBJ1-4 | 16 | TRBV5-4
CATFGGDYGYTF | TRBJ1-2 | 12 | TRBV18
CASSLVGQGNTEAFF | TRBJ1-1 | 15 | TRBV5-4
CASSVGLAGGTDTQYF | TRBJ2-3 | 16 | TRBV9
CASSLSENTEAFF | TRBJ1-1 | 13 | TRBV12-3/TRBV12-4
CASSQVEESTDTQYF | TRBJ2-3 | 15 | TRBV4-1
CASRKQGGWDTDTQYF | TRBJ2-3 | 16 | TRBV19
CASSYSMGRGDPPYSNQPQHF | TRBJ1-5 | 21 | TRBV6-2/TRBV6-3
CARRDRAGNTIYF | TRBJ1-3 | 13 | TRBV19
CASSGGLAGDMYNEQFF | TRBJ2-1 | 17 | TRBV5-1
CASSTRQGGTGELFF | TRBJ2-2 | 15 | TRBV7-3
CASSPQQTGTRGDTQYF | TRBJ2-3 | 17 | TRBV18
CASSLRLDQETQYF | TRBJ2-5 | 14 | TRBV7-8
CASSLGQGNSYNEQFF | TRBJ2-1 | 16 | TRBV5-4
CASSSRNEQFF | TRBJ2-1 | 11 | TRBV7-3
CASTLAYKANEQFF | TRBJ2-1 | 14 | TRBV27
CASSSLGGNTEAFF | TRBJ1-1 | 14 | TRBV5-1
CASSSRDRLGAEAFF | TRBJ1-1 | 15 | TRBV7-9
CASSLGSGGARTGELFF | TRBJ2-2 | 17 | TRBV7-9
CASPASGGGSYNEQFF | TRBJ2-1 | 16 | TRBV28
CASSPEGGNYNEQFF | TRBJ2-1 | 15 | TRBV30
CATVEEGTYYGYTF | TRBJ1-2 | 14 | TRBV15
CATSGGGGELFF | TRBJ2-2 | 12 | TRBV15
CASRPGSAATEAFF | TRBJ1-1 | 14 | TRBV27
CASSKVRLPITYEQYF | TRBJ2-7 | 16 | TRBV21-1
CASSFRDREIQETQYF | TRBJ2-5 | 16 | TRBV19
CASSLGPAGGFTDTQYF | TRBJ2-3 | 17 | TRBV5-1
CASRASGDNEQFF | TRBJ2-1 | 13 | TRBV6-5